A selection of T cell receptor beta chains follows, all from one sample in a study of follicular helper T cells after annual influenza vaccination. The table came from immunoSEQ multiplex PCR; TCRdb's copy has only in-frame clones and leaves some out. The table shows 27,000 or so clones, with approximately 81% occurring only once. Material: CXCR5+ CD38- circulating T follicular helper cells from blood, obtained on the day of influenza vaccination. These receptors were obtained from an adult who received the influenza vaccine. Each CDR3 is given with its conserved first and last residue. Fields, in order: D gene, J gene, clone size, CDR3 length, V gene, CDR3 DNA, CDR3 protein. D genes are given only for firm matches. Not every row has a clone size; where given, it reads once, few, many or a size class.

D: .
J: TRBJ2-7
size: once
length: 15
V: TRBV28
DNA: TGTGCCAGCAGTTTACCGTTGGGGGCCCCCTACGAGCAGTACTTC
CDR3: CASSLPLGAPYEQYF

D: TRBD1
J: TRBJ1-2
size: .
length: 18
V: TRBV15
DNA: TGTGCCACCAGCAGAGACAGAAAAATGACAGGGGGCGAGAATGGCTACACCTTC
CDR3: CATSRDRKMTGGENGYTF

D: .
J: TRBJ2-1
size: .
length: 18
V: TRBV6-1
DNA: TGTGCCAGCAGTGAAGCGCTTCTGGCCAGCGAGGCCTACAATGAGCAGTTCTTC
CDR3: CASSEALLASEAYNEQFF

D: TRBD1
J: TRBJ1-1
size: once
length: 11
V: TRBV30
DNA: TGTGCTAGAGACAGGGGTACTGAAGCTTTCTTT
CDR3: CARDRGTEAFF

D: TRBD1
J: TRBJ2-5
size: few
length: 15
V: TRBV11-1
DNA: TGTGCCAGCAGCTTCGCCGGGACAGGGGAAGAGACCCAGTACTTC
CDR3: CASSFAGTGEETQYF

D: .
J: TRBJ1-6
size: .
length: 16
V: TRBV30
DNA: TGTGCCGCGGTCTTGGGAGCTAGCTCCTATAATTCACCCCTCCACTTT
CDR3: CAAVLGASSYNSPLHF

D: .
J: TRBJ2-7
size: .
length: 13
V: TRBV2
DNA: TGTGCCAGCAGGCGGGGCGCTGGCTACGAGCAGTACTTC
CDR3: CASRRGAGYEQYF

D: .
J: TRBJ1-6
size: .
length: 16
V: TRBV19
DNA: TGTGCCAGTAGCTTCCAGGCGGGGGGCACTAATTCACCCCTCCACTTT
CDR3: CASSFQAGGTNSPLHF

D: TRBD1
J: TRBJ2-2
size: .
length: 14
V: TRBV18
DNA: TGTGCCAGCTCACCAAACAGGGGCAGCGGGGAGCTGTTTTTT
CDR3: CASSPNRGSGELFF

D: .
J: TRBJ2-6
size: .
length: 16
V: TRBV2
DNA: TGTGCCAGCAGTGAAGCAGAGTTCTCTGGGGCCAACGTCCTGACTTTC
CDR3: CASSEAEFSGANVLTF

D: TRBD2
J: TRBJ2-7
size: .
length: 16
V: TRBV18
DNA: TGTGCCAGCTCCCTCTCTTCGGGGGGTTCTTCCTACGAGCAGTACTTC
CDR3: CASSLSSGGSSYEQYF

D: .
J: TRBJ2-3
size: .
length: 14
V: TRBV29-1
DNA: TGCAGCGTTGAGAGGGGGGGGGCCACAGATACGCAGTATTTT
CDR3: CSVERGGATDTQYF

D: TRBD1
J: TRBJ2-2
size: .
length: 15
V: TRBV5-4
DNA: TGTGCCAGCAGCTTCGGGACAGCTAAGACCGGGGAGCTGTTTTTT
CDR3: CASSFGTAKTGELFF

D: TRBD2
J: TRBJ2-1
size: .
length: 14
V: TRBV6-4
DNA: TGTGCCAGCCGGGCGGGAGGGTCTTCGAATGAGCAGTTCTTC
CDR3: CASRAGGSSNEQFF

D: .
J: TRBJ1-2
size: .
length: 14
V: TRBV4-2
DNA: TGTGCCAGCAGCCAGGTAGCCATCAACTATGGCTACACCTTC
CDR3: CASSQVAINYGYTF

D: TRBD2
J: TRBJ2-7
size: .
length: 15
V: TRBV19
DNA: TGTGCCAGTAGTAAACTAGCGGGTCACCCCTACGAGCAGTACTTC
CDR3: CASSKLAGHPYEQYF

D: .
J: TRBJ2-7
size: .
length: 14
V: TRBV18
DNA: TGTGCCAGCTCACCCCCCAGGGGAACCTACGAGCAGTACTTC
CDR3: CASSPPRGTYEQYF

D: TRBD1
J: TRBJ1-4
size: .
length: 14
V: TRBV6-1
DNA: TGTGCCAGCAATCGACAGGGCCGAAATGAAAAACTGTTTTTT
CDR3: CASNRQGRNEKLFF

D: .
J: TRBJ1-1
size: .
length: 11
V: TRBV30
DNA: TGTGCCTGGATCCCCAGGTCTGAAGCTTTCTTT
CDR3: CAWIPRSEAFF

D: .
J: TRBJ1-6
size: .
length: 14
V: TRBV5-1
DNA: TGCGCCAGCAGCTTGGCAGGGTCCGATTCACCCCTCCACTTT
CDR3: CASSLAGSDSPLHF

D: .
J: TRBJ2-1
size: .
length: 12
V: TRBV6-4
DNA: TGTGCCAGCAGTGACTGGGGGAGGAGAGGGATCTTC
CDR3: CASSDWGRRGIF

D: .
J: TRBJ2-1
size: .
length: 16
V: TRBV21-1
DNA: TGTGCCAGCAGACTAGCGGGAGGGCCCGCTTTCAATGAGCAGTTCTTC
CDR3: CASRLAGGPAFNEQFF

D: TRBD1
J: TRBJ1-4
size: .
length: 15
V: TRBV5-5
DNA: TGTGCCAGCAGCCCAGGACAGGGTCCCTATGAAAAACTGTTTTTT
CDR3: CASSPGQGPYEKLFF

D: TRBD1
J: TRBJ1-2
size: .
length: 13
V: TRBV30
DNA: TGTGCCTGGAGTGTACAGGGGCTAGGGGGCTACACCTTC
CDR3: CAWSVQGLGGYTF

D: .
J: TRBJ2-1
size: .
length: 13
V: TRBV29-1
DNA: TGCAGCGTTGGCCAGGCTTTCTACAATGAGCAGTTCTTC
CDR3: CSVGQAFYNEQFF

D: .
J: TRBJ2-2
size: .
length: 15
V: TRBV5-1
DNA: TGCGCCAGCAGCTTGTTACAGTCTGACACCGGGGAGCTGTTTTTT
CDR3: CASSLLQSDTGELFF

D: .
J: TRBJ2-1
size: .
length: 13
V: TRBV19
DNA: TGTGCCAGCCGGGGTAGCTCCTACAATGAGCAGTTCTTC
CDR3: CASRGSSYNEQFF

D: TRBD1
J: TRBJ1-2
size: .
length: 16
V: TRBV19
DNA: TGTGCCAGTAGTATAAAAAACAGGGGCGGCGGCTATGGCTACACCTTC
CDR3: CASSIKNRGGGYGYTF

D: .
J: TRBJ2-1
size: .
length: 15
V: TRBV11-1
DNA: TGTGCCAGCAGCGTAAACAGGGTTTCCTACAATGAGCAGTTCTTC
CDR3: CASSVNRVSYNEQFF

D: .
J: TRBJ2-2
size: .
length: 16
V: TRBV5-1
DNA: TGCGCCAGCAGCTTGGTCACCCAGGGGGGAATTCGGGAGCTGTTTTTT
CDR3: CASSLVTQGGIRELFF

D: TRBD1
J: TRBJ1-1
size: .
length: 15
V: TRBV7-2
DNA: TGTGCCAGCAGCTTAGAAGGGACAGGAACGCGGGGGGCTTTCTTT
CDR3: CASSLEGTGTRGAFF

D: .
J: TRBJ1-5
size: .
length: 15
V: TRBV27
DNA: TGTGCCAGCAGCCGGTGGGCAGGGGTTAATCAGCCCCAGCATTTT
CDR3: CASSRWAGVNQPQHF

D: .
J: TRBJ1-1
size: .
length: 14
V: TRBV10-2
DNA: TGCGCCAGCAGTGAAGGCAGGGCGAACACTGAAGCTTTCTTT
CDR3: CASSEGRANTEAFF

D: TRBD1
J: TRBJ1-5
size: .
length: 16
V: TRBV5-5
DNA: TGTGCCAGCAGCTTGGGGGACAGGGGGCACAATCAGCCCCAGCATTTT
CDR3: CASSLGDRGHNQPQHF

D: TRBD1
J: TRBJ1-5
size: .
length: 15
V: TRBV2
DNA: TGTGCCAGCAGACGGACAGGGAATAGCAATCAGCCCCAGCATTTT
CDR3: CASRRTGNSNQPQHF

D: .
J: TRBJ2-5
size: .
length: 12
V: TRBV21-1
DNA: TGTGCCGGTACACAGGGACAAGAGACCCAGTACTTC
CDR3: CAGTQGQETQYF

D: .
J: TRBJ1-3
size: .
length: 13
V: TRBV2
DNA: TGTGCCAGCGAGGTGGACAGCGGAAACACCATATATTTT
CDR3: CASEVDSGNTIYF

D: TRBD1
J: TRBJ2-6
size: once
length: 15
V: TRBV7-3
DNA: TGTGCCAGCAGTCAGACAGGGTCTGGGGCCAACGTCCTGACTTTC
CDR3: CASSQTGSGANVLTF

D: .
J: TRBJ2-1
size: .
length: 12
V: TRBV5-1
DNA: TGCGCCAGCAGCTTTTCGGGGGGCCCCTCGTTCTTC
CDR3: CASSFSGGPSFF

D: TRBD1
J: TRBJ1-3
size: medium-sized
length: 15
V: TRBV14
DNA: TGTGCCAGCAGCCCATGGGACAGCTCTGGAAACACCATATATTTT
CDR3: CASSPWDSSGNTIYF

D: .
J: TRBJ2-5
size: .
length: 16
V: TRBV5-1
DNA: TGCGCCAGCAGCTCCGGACAGATCCCGTATCAAGAGACCCAGTACTTC
CDR3: CASSSGQIPYQETQYF

D: .
J: TRBJ2-2
size: .
length: 14
V: TRBV30
DNA: TGTGCCTGGAAGAGAGTTAGCGGCACCGGGGAGCTGTTTTTT
CDR3: CAWKRVSGTGELFF

D: .
J: TRBJ2-1
size: .
length: 14
V: TRBV29-1
DNA: TGCAGCGTTGAAATGGGCCAGGGGTACAATGAGCAGTTCTTC
CDR3: CSVEMGQGYNEQFF

D: TRBD1
J: TRBJ1-1
size: .
length: 14
V: TRBV6-1
DNA: TGTGCCAGCAATACACAGGGGGCGAACACTGAAGCTTTCTTT
CDR3: CASNTQGANTEAFF

D: .
J: TRBJ2-1
size: .
length: 12
V: TRBV5-1
DNA: TGCGCCAGCAGCTTCAGGAACAATGAGCAGTTCTTC
CDR3: CASSFRNNEQFF

D: .
J: TRBJ2-7
size: .
length: 14
V: TRBV6-6
DNA: TGTGCCAGCAGGGGCGGGGGCGCGACCTACGAGCAGTACTTC
CDR3: CASRGGGATYEQYF

D: TRBD1
J: TRBJ2-3
size: .
length: 16
V: TRBV5-1
DNA: TGCGCCAGCAGTACCGGGACAGGGGGCGGAACAGATACGCAGTATTTT
CDR3: CASSTGTGGGTDTQYF

D: TRBD2
J: TRBJ2-5
size: .
length: 14
V: TRBV6-5
DNA: TGTGCCAGCACCAGGACTAGTACCTCAAAGACCCAGTACTTC
CDR3: CASTRTSTSKTQYF

D: .
J: TRBJ1-6
size: .
length: 14
V: TRBV6-1
DNA: TGTGCCAGCAGTGAGCCGGGGGGGGGTTCACCCCTCCACTTT
CDR3: CASSEPGGGSPLHF

D: .
J: TRBJ2-7
size: .
length: 12
V: TRBV28
DNA: TGTGCCAGCAGTTTATTATCGAGCGAGCAGTACTTC
CDR3: CASSLLSSEQYF

D: .
J: TRBJ2-5
size: .
length: 12
V: TRBV28
DNA: TGTGCCAGCAGTTTATCGGTGGAGACCCAGTACTTC
CDR3: CASSLSVETQYF

D: .
J: TRBJ1-4
size: .
length: 14
V: TRBV6-6
DNA: TGTGCCAGCATCCCGGGGAGGGTTGGGGAAAAACTGTTTTTT
CDR3: CASIPGRVGEKLFF

D: .
J: TRBJ1-6
size: .
length: 14
V: TRBV19
DNA: TGTGCCTCCCGAGGGGGTTTCCTTAATTCACCCCTCCACTTT
CDR3: CASRGGFLNSPLHF

D: TRBD2
J: TRBJ2-3
size: .
length: 14
V: TRBV6-5
DNA: TGTGCCAGCAGTTTCCGCGGGGGGGCAGATACGCAGTATTTT
CDR3: CASSFRGGADTQYF

D: .
J: TRBJ1-2
size: .
length: 15
V: TRBV19
DNA: TGTGCCAGTAGTATGACAAGAACCCTTGGTTATGGCTACACCTTC
CDR3: CASSMTRTLGYGYTF

D: TRBD1
J: TRBJ2-5
size: .
length: 15
V: TRBV5-1
DNA: TGCGCCAGCAGCTTGGGTGGACAGGGGATTGAGACCCAGTACTTC
CDR3: CASSLGGQGIETQYF

D: .
J: TRBJ1-2
size: .
length: 13
V: TRBV27
DNA: TGTGCCAGCAGCCAAAAGGAGAACTATGGCTACACCTTC
CDR3: CASSQKENYGYTF

D: .
J: TRBJ1-5
size: .
length: 14
V: TRBV29-1
DNA: TGCAGCGTTGAGACGGGTTATGGCAATCAGCCCCAGCATTTT
CDR3: CSVETGYGNQPQHF

D: .
J: TRBJ1-1
size: .
length: 12
V: TRBV7-9
DNA: TGTGCCAGCAGCTCGGGATTCGAGGGAGCTTTCTTT
CDR3: CASSSGFEGAFF

D: .
J: TRBJ1-1
size: .
length: 13
V: TRBV5-1
DNA: TGCGCCAGCAGCTCGGAACAGGGCACTGAAGCTTTCTTT
CDR3: CASSSEQGTEAFF